This TCR beta chain was sequenced during a study of cytomegalovirus exposure and HLA in healthy donors. General study findings and limits: With high specificity and sensitivity, the classifier reportedly diagnosed cytomegalovirus status. Among TCR beta chains, those listed as cytomegalovirus-associated numbered around 180.

With respect to this clone: Its specificity is unknown.

Produced via immunoSEQ multiplex PCR; TCRdb's table is partial and in-frame only. In the table there are about 190,000 clones, 84% of which are singletons. CDR1 is SQVTM, CDR2 ANQGSEA, per germline. J was trimmed by 4 bases and V by 4 bases; bases with no gene match: 12. The CDR3 is 16 amino acids. The V gene is TRBV29-1, the J gene TRBJ1-3; 8 bases align to TRBD1. What was sequenced was PBMCs. The TCR comes from a woman aged 18-35 years in good health and CMV-seropositive. The CDR3, as DNA: TGCAGCGTTGTAGACAGGGGCCGTGAGGGGGGAAACACCATATATTTT. This encodes CSVVDRGREGGNTIYF.